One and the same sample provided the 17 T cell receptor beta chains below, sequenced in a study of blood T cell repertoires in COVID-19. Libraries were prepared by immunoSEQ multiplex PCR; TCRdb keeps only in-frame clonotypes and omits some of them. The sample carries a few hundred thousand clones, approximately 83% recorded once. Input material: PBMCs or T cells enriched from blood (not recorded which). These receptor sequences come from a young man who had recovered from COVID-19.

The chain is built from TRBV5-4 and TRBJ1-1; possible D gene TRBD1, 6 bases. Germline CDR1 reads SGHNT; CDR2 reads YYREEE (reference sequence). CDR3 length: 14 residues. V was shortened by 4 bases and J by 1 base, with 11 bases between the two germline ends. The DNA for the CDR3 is TGTGCCAGCAGCACCGGGACACAGAACACTGAAGCTTTCTTT. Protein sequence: CASSTGTQNTEAFF.

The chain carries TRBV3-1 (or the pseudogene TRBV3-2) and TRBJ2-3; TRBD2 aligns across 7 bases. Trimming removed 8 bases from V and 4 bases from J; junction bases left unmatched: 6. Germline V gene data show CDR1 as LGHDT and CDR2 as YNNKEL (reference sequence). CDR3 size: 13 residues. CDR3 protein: CASAAGEADTQYF. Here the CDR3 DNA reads TGTGCCAGCGCGGCGGGGGAGGCAGATACGCAGTATTTT.

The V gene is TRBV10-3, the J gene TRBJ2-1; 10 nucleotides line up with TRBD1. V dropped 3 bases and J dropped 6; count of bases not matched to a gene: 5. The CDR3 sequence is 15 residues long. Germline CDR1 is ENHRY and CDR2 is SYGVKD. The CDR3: CAISDPGTGANEQFF. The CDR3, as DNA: TGTGCCATCAGTGACCCCGGGACAGGGGCCAATGAGCAGTTCTTC.

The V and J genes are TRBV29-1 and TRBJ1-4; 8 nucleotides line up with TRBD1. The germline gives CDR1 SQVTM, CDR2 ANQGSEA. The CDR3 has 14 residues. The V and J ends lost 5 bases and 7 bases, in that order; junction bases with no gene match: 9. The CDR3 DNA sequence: TGCAGCGTTTTTAGCAGGGGGACAGGTGAAAAACTGTTTTTT. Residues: CSVFSRGTGEKLFF.

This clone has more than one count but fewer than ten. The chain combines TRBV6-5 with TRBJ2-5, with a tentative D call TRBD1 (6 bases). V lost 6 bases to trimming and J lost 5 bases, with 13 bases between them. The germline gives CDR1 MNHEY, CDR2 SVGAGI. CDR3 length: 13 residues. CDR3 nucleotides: TGTGCCAGCAGGGGCACAGGGTCGGAGACCCAGTACTTC. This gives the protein CASRGTGSETQYF.

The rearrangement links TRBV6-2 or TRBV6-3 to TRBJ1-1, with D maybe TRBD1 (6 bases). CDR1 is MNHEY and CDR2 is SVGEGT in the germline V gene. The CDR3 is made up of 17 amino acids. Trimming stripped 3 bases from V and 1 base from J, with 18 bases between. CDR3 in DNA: TGTGCCAGCAGTTATATGGCCGTTGGGGGACAGAACACTGAAGCTTTCTTT. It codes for CASSYMAVGGQNTEAFF.

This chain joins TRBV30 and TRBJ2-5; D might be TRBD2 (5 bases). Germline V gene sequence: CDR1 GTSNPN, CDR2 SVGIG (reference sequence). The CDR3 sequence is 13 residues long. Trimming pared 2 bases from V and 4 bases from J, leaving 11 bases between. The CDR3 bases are TGTGCCTGGAGTCAGTCTAGCAGAGAGACCCAGTACTTC. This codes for CAWSQSSRETQYF. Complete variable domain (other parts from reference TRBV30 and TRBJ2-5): SQTIHQWPATLVQPVGSPLSLECTVEGTSNPNLYWYRQAAGRGLQLLFYSVGIGQISSEVPQNLSASRPQDRQFILSSKKLLLSDSGFYLCAWSQSSRETQYFGPGTRLLVL.

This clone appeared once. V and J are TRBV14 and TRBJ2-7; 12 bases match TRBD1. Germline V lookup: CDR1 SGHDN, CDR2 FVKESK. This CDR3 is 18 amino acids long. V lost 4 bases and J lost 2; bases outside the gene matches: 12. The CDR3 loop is CASSRSTGGQGATYEQYF. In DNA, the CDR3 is TGTGCCAGCAGCCGAAGCACCGGGGGACAGGGGGCGACCTACGAGCAGTACTTC.

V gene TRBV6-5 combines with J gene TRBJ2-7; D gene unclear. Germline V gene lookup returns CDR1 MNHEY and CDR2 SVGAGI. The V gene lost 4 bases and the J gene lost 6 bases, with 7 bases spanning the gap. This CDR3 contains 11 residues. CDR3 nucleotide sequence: TGTGCCAGCAGTTCCAGAGGCGAGCAGTACTTC. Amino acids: CASSSRGEQYF.

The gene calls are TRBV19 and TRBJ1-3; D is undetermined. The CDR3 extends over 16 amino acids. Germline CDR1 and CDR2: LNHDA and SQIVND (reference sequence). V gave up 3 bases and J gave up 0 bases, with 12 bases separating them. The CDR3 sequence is CASSIISSYSGNTIYF. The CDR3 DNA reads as TGTGCCAGTAGTATCATTTCCTCCTACTCTGGAAACACCATATATTTT.

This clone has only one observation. The CDR3 nucleotides are TGCGCCAGCAGCGCCACTGTTCGCACCGGGAGCAATCAGCCCCAGCATTTT. Protein sequence: CASSATVRTGSNQPQHF. The chain recombines TRBV4-3 with TRBJ1-5; D is ambiguous. Germline CDR1 and CDR2: LGHNA and YSLEER. V gave up 5 bases and J gave up 1 base, with 18 bases separating them. The CDR3 covers 17 residues.

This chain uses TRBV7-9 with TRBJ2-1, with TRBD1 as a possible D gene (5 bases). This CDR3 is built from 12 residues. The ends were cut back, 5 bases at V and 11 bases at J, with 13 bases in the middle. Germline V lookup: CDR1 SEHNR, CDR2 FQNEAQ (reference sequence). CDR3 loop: CASSTGREKQFF. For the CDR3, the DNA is TGTGCCAGCAGCACAGGCAGGGAAAAGCAGTTCTTC.

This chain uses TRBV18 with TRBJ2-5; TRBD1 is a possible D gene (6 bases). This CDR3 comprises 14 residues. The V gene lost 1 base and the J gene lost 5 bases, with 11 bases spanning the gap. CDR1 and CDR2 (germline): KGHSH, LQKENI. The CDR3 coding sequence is TGTGCCAGCTCACCACTACAGGGCGGGGAGACCCAGTACTTC. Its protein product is CASSPLQGGETQYF.

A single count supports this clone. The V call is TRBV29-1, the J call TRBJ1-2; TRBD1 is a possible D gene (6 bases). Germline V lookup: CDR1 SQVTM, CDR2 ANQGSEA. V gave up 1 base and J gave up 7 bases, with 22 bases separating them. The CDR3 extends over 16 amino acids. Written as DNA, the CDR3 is TGCAGCGTTGAAGTGGCAGGGGCCGGTCCTGTCTCTGGCTACACCTTC. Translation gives CSVEVAGAGPVSGYTF.

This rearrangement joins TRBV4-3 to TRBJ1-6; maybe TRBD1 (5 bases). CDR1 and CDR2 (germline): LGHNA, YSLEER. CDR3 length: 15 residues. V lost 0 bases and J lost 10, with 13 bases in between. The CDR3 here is CASSQDRNTGSPLHF. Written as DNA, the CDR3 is TGCGCCAGCAGCCAAGACCGTAATACAGGCTCACCCCTCCACTTT.

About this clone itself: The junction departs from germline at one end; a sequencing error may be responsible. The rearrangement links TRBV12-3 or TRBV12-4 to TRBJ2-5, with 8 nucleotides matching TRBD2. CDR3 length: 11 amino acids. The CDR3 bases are TGTGCCAGCAGTGTAGCGGGGCCCCAGTACTTC. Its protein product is CASSVAGPQYF.

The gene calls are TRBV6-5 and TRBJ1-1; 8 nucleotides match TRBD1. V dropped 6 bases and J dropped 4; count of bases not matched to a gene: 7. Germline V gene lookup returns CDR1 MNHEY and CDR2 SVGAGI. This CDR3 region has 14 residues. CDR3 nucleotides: TGTGCCAGCAGCCTCAGGACAGGGATCACTGAAGCTTTCTTT. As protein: CASSLRTGITEAFF.